The present entry profiles one TCR beta chain with its context. This entry is derived from a study of Ad26.COV2.S vaccination and SARS-CoV-2 variants. As to treatment: 19 received Ad26.COV2.S at low or high dose, single or two shots; roughly five received placebo; per-sample allocation not given. Sampling took place 63 days after the first vaccine or placebo injection. Assay used: immunoSEQ multiplex PCR; TCRdb lists only in-frame clones, some missing. The sample gives a few hundred thousand clones, about 92% of which show up once; roughly 4% is in the top ten. The CDR3 loop spans 14 amino acids. V dropped 2 bases and J dropped 2 bases, with 7 bases sitting between them. Germline V CDR1 and CDR2: MNHEY, SVGEGT.

The specimen was peripheral blood, collected in a trial of Ad26.COV2.S vaccine versus placebo. The origin of this receptor is a person between 18 and 59 years old who received the Ad26.COV2.S COVID-19 vaccine or a placebo. This chain joins TRBV6-2 or TRBV6-3 and TRBJ2-1; D not certain. The CDR3 DNA reads TGTGCCAGCAGTTACAACCGAGCCTACAATGAGCAGTTCTTC. This gives the protein CASSYNRAYNEQFF.